This TCR beta chain was identified during a study of a mutant IDH1 vaccine in newly diagnosed glioma. As for the study in general: Patients' prior therapy spanned radiotherapy, temozolomide, or both; most underwent both.

Sequencing was performed with immunoSEQ multiplex PCR; in TCRdb, only in-frame clones are kept and a portion is missing. The data show 85,000 to 100,000 clones, with about four fifths seen just once and 7% to 9% held by the top ten. As for this clone: Its antigen is currently unknown.

Sample time point: baseline, week 1 (first vaccination visit). Indicated treatment: pre-vaccination baseline after standard-of-care therapy. From germline, CDR1 is SGHNT and CDR2 YYREEE (reference sequence). The CDR3 runs to 17 residues. V shed 4 bases, J shed 7 bases, and the junction held 9 bases outside the gene matches. Study conclusions and caveats: Among all patients, vaccine-induced immune responses occurred in 90% to 95%.

The chain is built from TRBV5-4 and TRBJ2-2, with TRBD2 matching 14 bases. Sequences were derived from PBMCs, sampled from a glioma patient treated with radiotherapy, temozolomide or both. This receptor was taken from a man aged 40-49 years with glioma. The CDR3 region has the DNA TGTGCCAGCAGCCCGAAACAGGGACTAGCGGGGGTCGGGGAGCTGTTTTTT. Amino acid sequence: CASSPKQGLAGVGELFF. Looking up the rest from reference TRBV5-4 and TRBJ2-2 gives the full variable domain: ETGVTQSPTHLIKTRGQQVTLRCSSQSGHNTVSWYQQALGQGPQFIFQYYREEENGRGNFPPRFSGLQFPNYSSELNVNALELDDSALYLCASSPKQGLAGVGELFFGEGSRLTVL.